The clone carrying this TCR beta chain has at least ten counts. Its specificity is not known. Researchers took RNA transcripts and amplified TCR beta CDR3 regions from them. After a first-round RT-PCR with HTBI primers, a second-round multiplex PCR was run. TCRdb re-called the multiplex PCR reads through MiXCR, storing one row per CDR3 protein. The sample holds 350,000 to 400,000 distinct CDR3 sequences; around 20% are singletons and the top ten take roughly 1.4%. The sample belongs to a study of Graves' ophthalmopathy and Graves' hyperthyroidism. Whole-study findings and limits: Blood samples also showed most expanded thyroid clonotypes exceeding 0.001 frequency.

Ophthalmopathic donors had moderate-to-severe activity, CAS ≥3 and NOSPECS ≥4, with disease that had lasted under 3 months. The CDR3 loop spans 15 amino acids. CDR1 is MDHEN and CDR2 is SYDVKM in the germline V gene. The V end lost 3 bases, the J end lost 4 bases, and 15 bases lay between the germline ends. The TCR was taken from a woman under 30 with Graves' ophthalmopathy. Sequencing was carried out using peripheral blood. This chain links TRBV28 with TRBJ1-1, with D unresolved. The CDR3 DNA reads TGTGCCAGCAGTTTTGATGGCAGGCGGCGCACTGAAGCTTTCTTT. It specifies CASSFDGRRRTEAFF.